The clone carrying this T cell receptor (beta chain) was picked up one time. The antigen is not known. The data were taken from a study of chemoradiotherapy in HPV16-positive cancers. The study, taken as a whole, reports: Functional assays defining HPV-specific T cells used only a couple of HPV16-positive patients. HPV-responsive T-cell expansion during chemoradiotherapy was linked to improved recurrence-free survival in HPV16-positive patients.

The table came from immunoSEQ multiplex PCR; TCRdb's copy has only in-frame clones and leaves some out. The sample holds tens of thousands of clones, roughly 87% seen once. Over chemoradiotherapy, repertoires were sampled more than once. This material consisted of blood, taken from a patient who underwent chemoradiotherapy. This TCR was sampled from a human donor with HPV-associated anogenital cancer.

CDR3 bases: TGTGCCAGCAGCGAGGGGGGACAGGGGTCATTTCAAGCTTTCTTT. Protein: CASSEGGQGSFQAFF. The chain uses TRBV5-4 and TRBJ1-1; 10 bases fit TRBD1. The CDR3 loop spans 15 amino acids. Germline trimming cut 4 bases from V and 9 bases from J; bases unmatched to any gene: 12. Germline CDR1 and CDR2: SGHNT and YYREEE (reference sequence).